The clone carrying this TCR beta chain was seen repeatedly, ten times or more. What it binds is not known. TCRdb processed the 5' RACE reads anew with MiXCR; each CDR3 protein has one entry. The data show about 320,000 distinct CDR3 sequences, about 4.5% seen once. The CDR3 loop spans 15 amino acids. The V and J ends lost 0 bases and 3 bases respectively, with 14 bases between them. Looked up from germline, CDR1 is SQVTM and CDR2 is ANQGSEA. These data originate in a study of T cells after yellow fever vaccination. As for the study in general: Those fractions that held only low numbers of cells were prepared using the SMART-Seq v4 Ultra Low Input RNA kit. Study results and limitations: Post-booster repertoires contained most primary-vaccination clones again (about 95% CD4, roughly 90% CD8).

The TCR was taken from a man between 18 and 35 years old who received the YFV17D yellow fever vaccine. The genes are TRBV29-1 and TRBJ1-1; weak D call: TRBD1 (6 bases). Sample: PBMCs, taken 15 days after the yellow fever booster vaccination. The CDR3 here is CSVEEGGRGDTEAFF. CDR3 nucleotide sequence: TGCAGCGTTGAAGAAGGGGGGCGTGGGGACACTGAAGCTTTCTTT.